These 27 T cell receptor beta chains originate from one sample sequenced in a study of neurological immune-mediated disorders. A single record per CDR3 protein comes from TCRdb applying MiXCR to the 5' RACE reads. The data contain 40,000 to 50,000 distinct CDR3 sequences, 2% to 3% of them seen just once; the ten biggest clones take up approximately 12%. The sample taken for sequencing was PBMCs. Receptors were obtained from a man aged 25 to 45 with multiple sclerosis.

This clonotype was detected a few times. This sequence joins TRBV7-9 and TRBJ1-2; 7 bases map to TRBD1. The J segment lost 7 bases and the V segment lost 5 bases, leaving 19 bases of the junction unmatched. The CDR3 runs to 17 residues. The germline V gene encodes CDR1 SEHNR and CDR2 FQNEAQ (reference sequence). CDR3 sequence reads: CASSPYALEGADPGYTF. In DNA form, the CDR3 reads TGTGCCAGCAGCCCTTACGCTCTAGAGGGGGCGGATCCTGGCTACACCTTC.

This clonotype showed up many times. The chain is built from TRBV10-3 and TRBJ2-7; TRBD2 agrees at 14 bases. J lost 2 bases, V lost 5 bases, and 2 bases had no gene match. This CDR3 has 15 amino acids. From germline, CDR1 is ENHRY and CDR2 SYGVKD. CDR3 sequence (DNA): TGTGCCATCAGTAGGGGACTAGCGGGAGCCTACGAGCAGTACTTC. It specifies CAISRGLAGAYEQYF.

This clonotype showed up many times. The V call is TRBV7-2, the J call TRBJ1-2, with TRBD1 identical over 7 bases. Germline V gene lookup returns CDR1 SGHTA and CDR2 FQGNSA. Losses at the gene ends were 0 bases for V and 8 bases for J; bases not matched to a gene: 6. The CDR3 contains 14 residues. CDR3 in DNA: TGTGCCAGCAGCTTAGCTGTAGGGACAGTGGGCTACACCTTC. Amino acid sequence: CASSLAVGTVGYTF.

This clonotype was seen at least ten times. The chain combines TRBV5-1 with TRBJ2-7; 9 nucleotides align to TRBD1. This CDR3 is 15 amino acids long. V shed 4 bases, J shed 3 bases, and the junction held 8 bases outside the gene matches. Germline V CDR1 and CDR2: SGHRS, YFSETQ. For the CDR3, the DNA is TGCGCCAGCAGCCTTCGGGACAGGGTCGTCTACGAGCAGTACTTC. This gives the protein CASSLRDRVVYEQYF.

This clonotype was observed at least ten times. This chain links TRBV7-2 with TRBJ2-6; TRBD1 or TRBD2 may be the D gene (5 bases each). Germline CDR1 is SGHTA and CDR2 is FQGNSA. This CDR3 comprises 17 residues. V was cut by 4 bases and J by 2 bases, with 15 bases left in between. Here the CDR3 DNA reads TGTGCCAGCAGCTCGGGACGCTGGGTGACTGGGGCCAACGTCCTGACTTTC. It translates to CASSSGRWVTGANVLTF.

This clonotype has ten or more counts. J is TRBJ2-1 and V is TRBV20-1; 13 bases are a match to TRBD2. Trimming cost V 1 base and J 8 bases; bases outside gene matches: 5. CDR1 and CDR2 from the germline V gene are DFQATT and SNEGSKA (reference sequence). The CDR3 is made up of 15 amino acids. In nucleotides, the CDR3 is TGCAGTGCTAGAGTTACTAGCGGGAGGGGCTATGAGCAGTTCTTC. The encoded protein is CSARVTSGRGYEQFF.

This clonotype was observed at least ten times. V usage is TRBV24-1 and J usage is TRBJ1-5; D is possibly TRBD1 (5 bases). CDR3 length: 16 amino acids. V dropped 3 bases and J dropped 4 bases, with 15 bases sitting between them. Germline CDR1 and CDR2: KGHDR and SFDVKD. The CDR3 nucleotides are TGTGCCACCAGTGATGCGGGGGGACGGTTGAATCAGCCCCAGCATTTT. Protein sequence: CATSDAGGRLNQPQHF.

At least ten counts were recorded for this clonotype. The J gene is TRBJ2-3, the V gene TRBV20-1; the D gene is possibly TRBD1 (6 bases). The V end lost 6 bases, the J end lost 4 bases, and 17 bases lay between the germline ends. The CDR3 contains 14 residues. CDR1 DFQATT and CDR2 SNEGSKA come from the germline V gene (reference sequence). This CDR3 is CSAPRGSQSDTQYF. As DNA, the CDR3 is TGCAGTGCCCCCAGGGGTAGTCAATCAGATACGCAGTATTTT.

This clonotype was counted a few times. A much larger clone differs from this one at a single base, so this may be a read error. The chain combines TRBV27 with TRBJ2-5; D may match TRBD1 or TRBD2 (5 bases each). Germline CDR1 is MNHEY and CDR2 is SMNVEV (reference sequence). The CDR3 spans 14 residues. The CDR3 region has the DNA TGTGCCAGCAGTTTGGGGACGGCACAAGAGAACCAGTACTTC. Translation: CASSLGTAQENQYF.

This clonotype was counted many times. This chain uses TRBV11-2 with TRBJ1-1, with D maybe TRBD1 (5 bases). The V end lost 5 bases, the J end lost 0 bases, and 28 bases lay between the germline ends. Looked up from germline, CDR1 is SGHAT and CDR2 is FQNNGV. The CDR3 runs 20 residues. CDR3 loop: CASSPSFLPRGYSMNTEAFF. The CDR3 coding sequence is TGTGCCAGCAGCCCGAGCTTCCTCCCCCGGGGCTATTCTATGAACACTGAAGCTTTCTTT.

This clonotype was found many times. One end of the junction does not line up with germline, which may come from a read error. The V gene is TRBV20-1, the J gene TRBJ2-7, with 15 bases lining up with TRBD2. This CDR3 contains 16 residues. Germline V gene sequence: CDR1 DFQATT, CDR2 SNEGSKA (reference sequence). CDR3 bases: TGCAGTGCGAGGACTAGCGGGGGGGTTGGAACGCCCGAGAAGTACTTC. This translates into CSARTSGGVGTPEKYF.

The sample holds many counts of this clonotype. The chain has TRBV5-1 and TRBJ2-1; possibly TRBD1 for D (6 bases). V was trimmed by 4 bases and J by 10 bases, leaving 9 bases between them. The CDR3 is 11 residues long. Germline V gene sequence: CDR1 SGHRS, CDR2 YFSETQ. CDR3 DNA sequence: TGCGCCAGCAGCAAGGGGGTCGAGCAGTTCTTC. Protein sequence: CASSKGVEQFF.

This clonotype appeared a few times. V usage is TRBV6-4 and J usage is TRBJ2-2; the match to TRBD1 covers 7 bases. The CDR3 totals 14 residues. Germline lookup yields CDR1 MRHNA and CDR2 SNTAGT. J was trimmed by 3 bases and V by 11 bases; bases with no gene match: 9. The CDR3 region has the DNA TGTGCCGGGATACCGACAGGGTACACCGGGGAGCTGTTTTTT. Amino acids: CAGIPTGYTGELFF.

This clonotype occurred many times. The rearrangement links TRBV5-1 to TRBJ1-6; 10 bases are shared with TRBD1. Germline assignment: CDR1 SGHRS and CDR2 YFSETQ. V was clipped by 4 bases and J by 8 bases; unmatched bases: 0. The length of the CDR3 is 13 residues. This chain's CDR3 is CASSGTGDSPLHF. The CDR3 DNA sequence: TGCGCCAGCAGCGGGACAGGGGATTCACCCCTCCACTTT.

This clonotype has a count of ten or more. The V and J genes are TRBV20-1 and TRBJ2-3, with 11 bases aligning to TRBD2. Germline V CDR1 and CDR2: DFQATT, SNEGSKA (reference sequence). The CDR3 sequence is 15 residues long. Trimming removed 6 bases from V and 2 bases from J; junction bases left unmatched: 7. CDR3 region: CSAVTSGGVTDTQYF. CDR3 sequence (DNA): TGCAGTGCAGTCACTAGCGGGGGAGTCACAGATACGCAGTATTTT.

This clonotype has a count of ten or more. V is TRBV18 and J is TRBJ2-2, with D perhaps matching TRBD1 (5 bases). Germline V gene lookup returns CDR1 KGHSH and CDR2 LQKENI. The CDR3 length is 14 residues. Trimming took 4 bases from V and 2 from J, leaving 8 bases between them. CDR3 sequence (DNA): TGTGCCAGCTCACTCAGGGATAACACCGGGGAGCTGTTTTTT. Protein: CASSLRDNTGELFF.

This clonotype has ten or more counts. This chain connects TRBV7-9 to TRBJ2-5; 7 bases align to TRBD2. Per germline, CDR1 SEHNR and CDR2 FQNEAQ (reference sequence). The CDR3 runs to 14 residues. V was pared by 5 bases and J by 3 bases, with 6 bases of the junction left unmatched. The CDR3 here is CASSPRLAEETQYF. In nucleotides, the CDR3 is TGTGCCAGCAGCCCCCGGCTAGCGGAAGAGACCCAGTACTTC. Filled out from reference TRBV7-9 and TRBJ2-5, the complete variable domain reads DTGVSQNPRHKITKRGQNVTFRCDPISEHNRLYWYRQTLGQGPEFLTYFQNEAQLEKSRLLSDRFSAERPKGSFSTLEIQRTEQGDSAMYLCASSPRLAEETQYFGPGTRLLVL.

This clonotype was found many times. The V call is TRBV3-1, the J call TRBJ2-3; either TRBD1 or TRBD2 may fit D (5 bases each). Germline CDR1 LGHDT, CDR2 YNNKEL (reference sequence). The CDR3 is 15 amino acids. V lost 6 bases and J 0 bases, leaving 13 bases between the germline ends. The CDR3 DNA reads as TGTGCCAGCAGGATGCAGGGAGTGAGCACAGATACGCAGTATTTT. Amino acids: CASRMQGVSTDTQYF.

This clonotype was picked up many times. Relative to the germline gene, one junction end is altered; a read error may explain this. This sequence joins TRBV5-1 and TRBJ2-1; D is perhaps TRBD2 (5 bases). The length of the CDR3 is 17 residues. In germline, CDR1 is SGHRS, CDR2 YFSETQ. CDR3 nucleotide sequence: TGCGCCAGCAGCGAAGGTCGGGGTGTCTCCTCCAACAATGAGCAGTTCTTC. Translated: CASSEGRGVSSNNEQFF.

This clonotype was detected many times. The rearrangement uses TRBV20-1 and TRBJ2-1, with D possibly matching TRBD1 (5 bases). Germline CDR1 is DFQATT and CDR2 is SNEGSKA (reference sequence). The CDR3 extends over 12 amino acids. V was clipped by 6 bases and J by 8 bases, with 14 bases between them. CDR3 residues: CSATRVGDEQFF. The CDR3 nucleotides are TGCAGTGCCACACGCGTAGGGGATGAGCAGTTCTTC.

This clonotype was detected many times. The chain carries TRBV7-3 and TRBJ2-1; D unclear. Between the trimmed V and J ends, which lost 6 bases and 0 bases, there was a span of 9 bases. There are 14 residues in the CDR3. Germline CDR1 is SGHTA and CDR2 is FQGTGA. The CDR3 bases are TGTGCCAGCAGTGACTCGTCCTCCTACAATGAGCAGTTCTTC. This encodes CASSDSSSYNEQFF.

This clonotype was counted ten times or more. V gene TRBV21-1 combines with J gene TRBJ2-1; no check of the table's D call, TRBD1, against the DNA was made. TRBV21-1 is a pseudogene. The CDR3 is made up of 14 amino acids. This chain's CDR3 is CAGGQGAGDNEQFF. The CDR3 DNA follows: TGTGCCGGGGGACAGGGGGCGGGGGACAATGAGCAGTTCTTC.

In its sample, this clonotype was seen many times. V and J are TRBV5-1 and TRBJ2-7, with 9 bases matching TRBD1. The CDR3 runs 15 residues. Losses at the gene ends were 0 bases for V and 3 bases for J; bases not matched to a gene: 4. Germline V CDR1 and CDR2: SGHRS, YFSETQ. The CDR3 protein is CASSLETGGYYEQYF. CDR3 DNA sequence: TGCGCCAGCAGCTTGGAAACAGGGGGCTACTACGAGCAGTACTTC.

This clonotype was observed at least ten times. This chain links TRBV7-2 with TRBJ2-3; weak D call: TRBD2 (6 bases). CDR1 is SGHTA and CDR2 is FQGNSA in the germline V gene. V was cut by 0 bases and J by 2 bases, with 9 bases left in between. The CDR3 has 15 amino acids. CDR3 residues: CASSLAGGTTDTQYF. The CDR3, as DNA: TGTGCCAGCAGCTTAGCCGGGGGAACCACAGATACGCAGTATTTT.

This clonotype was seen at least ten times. CDR3: CASSSRSGANVLTF. The CDR3 nucleotides read TGCGCCAGCAGCTCGCGCTCTGGGGCCAACGTCCTGACTTTC. The chain carries TRBV5-1 and TRBJ2-6; D gene ambiguous. In germline, CDR1 is SGHRS, CDR2 YFSETQ. CDR3 length: 14 amino acids. The ends were cut back, 3 bases at V and 0 bases at J, with 4 bases in the middle.

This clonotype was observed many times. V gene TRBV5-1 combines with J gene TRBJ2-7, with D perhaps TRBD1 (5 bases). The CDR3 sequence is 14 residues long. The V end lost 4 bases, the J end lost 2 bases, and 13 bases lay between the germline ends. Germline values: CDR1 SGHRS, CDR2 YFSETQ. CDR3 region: CASSIRQPPYEQYF. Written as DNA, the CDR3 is TGCGCCAGCAGCATCCGACAGCCGCCCTACGAGCAGTACTTC.

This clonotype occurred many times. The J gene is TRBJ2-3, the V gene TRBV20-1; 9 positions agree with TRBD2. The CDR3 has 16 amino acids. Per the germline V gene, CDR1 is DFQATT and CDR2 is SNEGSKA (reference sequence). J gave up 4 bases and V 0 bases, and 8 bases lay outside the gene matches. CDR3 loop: CSARDPAGGPSDTQYF. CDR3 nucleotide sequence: TGCAGTGCTAGAGATCCGGCGGGAGGGCCCTCAGATACGCAGTATTTT.